A single T cell receptor (beta chain) is shown here with its context. It has no known antigen specificity. No base quality information exists; no much larger clone differs at one position. The data originate from a study of T cell changes during pregnancy in multiple sclerosis (dated by TCRdb to the late 2010s). The study in broad terms: In women with multiple sclerosis, the researchers looked at how the T cell repertoire shifted as pregnancy progressed.

Receptor libraries were prepared by the immunoSEQ multiplex PCR assay. Entries here come from immuneACCESS through TCRdb and include only in-frame sequences with V and J called. Some clones fail to appear in such tables; in the studies checked, an unresolved V gene covers under half of the shortfall, and the cause of the remainder is unknown. This sample comprises 34,000 or so clones, almost 90% of them detected only once. The ten largest make up just over 4.5% of the sample. Including the terminal cysteine and phenylalanine, the CDR3 comprises 15 residues. Here the CDR3 DNA is all that survives: 45 bases in frame from base 1. V was cut back by 1 base and J by 2 bases, leaving a gap of 11 bases between them. The germline V gene gives CDR1 as SGHDN and CDR2 as FVKESK.

The source of this sequence is a female donor with multiple sclerosis, enrolled in a pregnancy study. Here the sequenced sample was CD8+ T cells from peripheral blood mononuclear cells, taken after pregnancy. The sequence is built from TRBV14 and TRBJ1-2, with the identity of the D gene unclear. In nucleotide form, the sequence is TGTGCCAGCAGCCAAGGCGGGGAGGGAAACTATGGCTACACCTTC. Its protein reads: CASSQGGEGNYGYTF.